Following are 28 T cell receptor beta chains from one sample sequenced in a study of OX40 agonist ivuxolimab in advanced cancers. The repertoire was sequenced with immunoSEQ multiplex PCR; TCRdb's copy has only in-frame clones and lacks some. The table records 40,000 or so clones, approximately 80% of them present only once. The specimen comprised CD4+ or CD8+ T cells sorted from blood, sampled in a trial of the OX40 agonist ivuxolimab. The receptors derive from an adult with an advanced solid tumor such as melanoma, head and neck, liver or kidney cancer.

The chain is built from TRBV13 and TRBJ2-7; D is unresolved. Per germline, CDR1 PRHDT and CDR2 FYEKMQ (reference sequence). The ends were cut back, 1 base at V and 0 bases at J, with 13 bases in the middle. This CDR3 is 16 amino acids long. DNA of the CDR3: TGTGCCAGCAGCTTAGCCGTTAATAGGAGCTCCTACGAGCAGTACTTC. The encoded protein is CASSLAVNRSSYEQYF.

The chain uses TRBV6-5 and TRBJ2-2, with D hard to call. V was cut by 2 bases and J by 3 bases, with 4 bases left in between. The CDR3 runs to 13 residues. From germline, CDR1 is MNHEY and CDR2 SVGAGI. CDR3 amino acids: CASSYLHTGELFF. The CDR3 nucleotides read TGTGCCAGCAGTTACCTTCACACCGGGGAGCTGTTTTTT.

This clone appeared once. The V gene is TRBV29-1, the J gene TRBJ2-4; D assignment may be TRBD1 or TRBD2 (5 bases each). The CDR3 covers 12 residues. Germline lookup yields CDR1 SQVTM and CDR2 ANQGSEA. The V end lost 6 bases, the J end lost 5 bases, and 11 bases lay between the germline ends. CDR3 DNA: TGCAGCGTAGCCGGGACGCAAAACATTCAGTACTTC. This translates into CSVAGTQNIQYF.

The table lists this clone with a few counts. The chain recombines TRBV6-1 with TRBJ1-1, with 8 bases matching TRBD1. The CDR3 covers 13 residues. V dropped 4 bases and J dropped 6; count of bases not matched to a gene: 4. The germline V gene encodes CDR1 MNHNS and CDR2 SASEGT. The chain's CDR3 is CASSAKDRAEAFF. The CDR3 DNA follows: TGTGCCAGCAGTGCAAAGGACAGGGCTGAAGCTTTCTTT.

The chain uses TRBV2 and TRBJ2-3, with 11 bases identical to TRBD2. From germline, CDR1 is SNHLY and CDR2 FYNNEI. The junction had 4 bases not matched to a gene; V was cut back by 2 bases and J by 9 bases. The CDR3 has 14 amino acids. The DNA of the CDR3 is TGTGCCAGCAGTGAATCTACTAGCGGGAGAACGCAGTATTTT. It encodes CASSESTSGRTQYF.

This clone was counted once. The chain combines TRBV5-4 with TRBJ2-1, with D possibly being TRBD2 (5 bases). The CDR3 runs to 16 residues. Germline lookup yields CDR1 SGHNT and CDR2 YYREEE (reference sequence). V lost 2 bases and J lost 4, with 16 bases in between. CDR3 in amino acids: CASSLGGSTSYNEQFF. In DNA form, the CDR3 reads TGTGCCAGCAGCTTAGGCGGCTCAACTAGTTACAATGAGCAGTTCTTC. The full variable domain, completed using reference TRBV5-4 and TRBJ2-1, is ETGVTQSPTHLIKTRGQQVTLRCSSQSGHNTVSWYQQALGQGPQFIFQYYREEENGRGNFPPRFSGLQFPNYSSELNVNALELDDSALYLCASSLGGSTSYNEQFFGPGTRLTVL.

The chain combines TRBV14 with TRBJ2-5, with D unresolved. The CDR3 extends over 14 amino acids. The germline gives CDR1 SGHDN, CDR2 FVKESK. With 3 bases removed from V and 1 base from J, the gap between germline ends came to 9 bases. CDR3 loop: CASSQNRAQETQYF. DNA for the CDR3: TGTGCCAGCAGCCAGAACAGAGCCCAAGAGACCCAGTACTTC.

The genes are TRBV2 and TRBJ2-5; TRBD1 agrees at 10 bases. V gave up 5 bases and J gave up 5 bases; unmatched junction bases: 11. The CDR3 runs 16 residues. Germline lookup yields CDR1 SNHLY and CDR2 FYNNEI. The CDR3 DNA reads as TGTGCCAGCAGTTTTGACCCGGGACAGGGGAGCGAGACCCAGTACTTC. Encoded protein: CASSFDPGQGSETQYF. The whole variable domain, remainder taken from reference TRBV2 and TRBJ2-5, is EPEVTQTPSHQVTQMGQEVILRCVPISNHLYFYWYRQILGQKVEFLVSFYNNEISEKSEIFDDQFSVERPDGSNFTLKIRSTKLEDSAMYFCASSFDPGQGSETQYFGPGTRLLVL.

This chain links TRBV30 with TRBJ2-5; a possible D gene is TRBD2 (5 bases). The length of the CDR3 is 13 residues. Trimming cost V 2 bases and J 7 bases, with 14 bases left between them. The V gene's germline CDR1 is GTSNPN and CDR2 SVGIG (reference sequence). DNA of the CDR3: TGTGCCTGGAGTAACGGCGGAAGCGGGACCCAGTACTTC. This codes for CAWSNGGSGTQYF.

Here the CDR3 reads CASSEGQGAKTQYF. The CDR3 DNA follows: TGCGCCAGCAGCGAGGGACAGGGGGCGAAGACCCAGTACTTC. The chain links TRBV5-1 to TRBJ2-5; TRBD1 aligns across 12 bases. This CDR3 contains 14 residues. The V and J ends lost 4 bases and 6 bases, in that order; junction bases with no gene match: 4. Germline loops: CDR1 SGHRS, CDR2 YFSETQ.

The chain links TRBV7-8 to TRBJ2-7; D might be TRBD1 (5 bases). V was shortened by 2 bases and J by 6 bases, with 11 bases between the two germline ends. This CDR3 is 13 amino acids long. Germline loops: CDR1 SGHVS, CDR2 FQNEAQ. CDR3 protein: CASSLRQGLEQYF. Here the CDR3 DNA reads TGTGCCAGCAGCTTACGTCAGGGCCTCGAGCAGTACTTC.

This chain connects TRBV5-4 to TRBJ1-3; 8 bases are a match to TRBD1. The CDR3 length is 12 residues. CDR1 and CDR2 from the germline V gene are SGHNT and YYREEE (reference sequence). The J segment lost 9 bases and the V segment lost 4 bases, leaving 3 bases of the junction unmatched. The CDR3 nucleotides read TGTGCCAGCAGCGGCACAGGGGGCACCATATATTTT. Translating gives CASSGTGGTIYF.

A few counts support this clone. The V call is TRBV2, the J call TRBJ2-1; D is possibly TRBD2 (5 bases). The germline V gene has CDR1 SNHLY and CDR2 FYNNEI. Trimming removed 3 bases at V and 12 bases at J, with 15 bases between. The CDR3 runs to 13 residues. CDR3: CASSDPGSWGQFF. The CDR3 DNA reads TGTGCCAGCAGTGACCCGGGATCCTGGGGGCAGTTCTTC. Together with reference TRBV2 and TRBJ2-1, the CDR3 gives the full variable domain: EPEVTQTPSHQVTQMGQEVILRCVPISNHLYFYWYRQILGQKVEFLVSFYNNEISEKSEIFDDQFSVERPDGSNFTLKIRSTKLEDSAMYFCASSDPGSWGQFFGPGTRLTVL.

The sample holds one count of this clone. The chain links TRBV4-3 to TRBJ2-3; 8 bases match TRBD2. The CDR3 has 14 amino acids. The V and J ends lost 6 bases and 0 bases, in that order; junction bases with no gene match: 2. CDR1 LGHNA and CDR2 YSLEER come from the germline V gene. For the CDR3, the DNA is TGCGCCAGCAGGGCGGGAGGAAGCACAGATACGCAGTATTTT. It is translated as CASRAGGSTDTQYF.

The DNA for the CDR3 is TGTGCCAGCGCGGACAGGGAGTTGTACACCGGGGAGCTGTTTTTT. It specifies CASADRELYTGELFF. The gene calls are TRBV5-4 and TRBJ2-2; TRBD1 agrees at 8 bases. The CDR3 contains 15 residues. The ends lost 7 bases at V and 3 bases at J; junction bases unmatched: 8. CDR1 and CDR2 from the germline V gene are SGHNT and YYREEE (reference sequence). Based on the CDR3 plus reference TRBV5-4 and TRBJ2-2, the full variable domain is ETGVTQSPTHLIKTRGQQVTLRCSSQSGHNTVSWYQQALGQGPQFIFQYYREEENGRGNFPPRFSGLQFPNYSSELNVNALELDDSALYLCASADRELYTGELFFGEGSRLTVL.

This clone was seen once. The chain uses TRBV6-6 and TRBJ1-4; a weak D match, TRBD1 (5 bases). The germline V gene encodes CDR1 MNHNY and CDR2 SVGAGI (reference sequence). The CDR3 has 13 residues. The ends were cut back, 10 bases at V and 2 bases at J, with 11 bases in the middle. DNA for the CDR3: TGTGCCACGTCCAGGGCGACTAATGAAAAACTGTTTTTT. Residues: CATSRATNEKLFF.

The genes are TRBV4-3 and TRBJ1-3; D uncertain. Germline V gene lookup returns CDR1 LGHNA and CDR2 YSLEER. V was cut by 1 base and J by 0 bases, with 10 bases left in between. The CDR3 spans 16 residues. The CDR3, as DNA: TGCGCCAGCAGCCAAGCCTATCTGACCTCTGGAAACACCATATATTTT. It specifies CASSQAYLTSGNTIYF.

This sequence joins TRBV19 and TRBJ2-1; 8 bases agree with TRBD1. The CDR3 covers 16 residues. Germline trimming cut 6 bases from V and 8 bases from J; bases unmatched to any gene: 15. The germline CDR1 and CDR2 sequences are LNHDA and SQIVND (reference sequence). The CDR3 bases are TGTGCCAGTAGCCTTGGACAGGGTAGAAGTAGGTATGAGCAGTTCTTC. It encodes CASSLGQGRSRYEQFF.

V is TRBV2 and J is TRBJ1-5; 7 bases fit TRBD1. The CDR3 is made up of 15 amino acids. Germline V gives CDR1 SNHLY, CDR2 FYNNEI. V shed 5 bases and J 4 bases; nucleotides not matched to a gene: 8. The CDR3 DNA follows: TGTGCCAGCAGTTCCCGGGACAGATCAAATCAGCCCCAGCATTTT. Translated: CASSSRDRSNQPQHF.

This clone was recorded once. The chain employs TRBV11-2 and TRBJ2-3, with D possibly matching TRBD1 (5 bases). The germline CDR1 and CDR2 sequences are SGHAT and FQNNGV. V was clipped by 1 base and J by 1 base, with 9 bases between them. CDR3 length equals 15 residues. The CDR3 reads CASSLGRAGTDTQYF. The CDR3 bases are TGTGCCAGCAGCTTAGGCAGGGCAGGCACAGATACGCAGTATTTT.

This clone turned up a few times. J is TRBJ2-7 and V is TRBV30; D may be TRBD2 (6 bases). The V end lost 2 bases, the J end lost 1 base, and 15 bases lay between the germline ends. CDR1 and CDR2 from the germline V gene are GTSNPN and SVGIG (reference sequence). The CDR3 contains 15 residues. Here the CDR3 reads CAWSPPGLRSYEQYF. The CDR3 DNA reads TGTGCCTGGAGTCCTCCGGGACTTAGATCCTACGAGCAGTACTTC.

This clone was seen more than once but under ten times. The V call is TRBV28, the J call TRBJ2-1; 12 bases are shared with TRBD1. CDR1 is MDHEN, CDR2 SYDVKM, per germline. CDR3 length equals 15 residues. The trim removed 5 bases at V and 9 bases at J, leaving 8 bases unmatched. The CDR3 loop is CASSRLGTGGVEQFF. The CDR3 nucleotides are TGTGCCAGCAGTAGACTAGGGACAGGGGGCGTTGAGCAGTTCTTC.

This chain links TRBV2 with TRBJ1-1; TRBD1 aligns across 8 bases. J lost 2 bases, V lost 2 bases, and 4 bases had no gene match. The CDR3 is 15 residues long. CDR1 is SNHLY and CDR2 is FYNNEI in the germline V gene. Here the CDR3 DNA reads TGTGCCAGCAGTGAACAGGGGGCTTCTAACACTGAAGCTTTCTTT. This translates into CASSEQGASNTEAFF.

Worth noting for this clone: This sample includes further DNA sequences coding for the same CDR3. The gene calls are TRBV29-1 and TRBJ2-5; no clear D gene. The CDR3 has 12 residues. In germline, CDR1 is SQVTM, CDR2 ANQGSEA. V lost 4 bases and J lost 1, with 7 bases in between. CDR3 coding DNA: TGCAGCGTTGGTCAACGCCAAGAGACCCAGTACTTC. Its translation is CSVGQRQETQYF. The variable domain in full, completed from reference TRBV29-1 and TRBJ2-5, reads SAVISQKPSRDICQRGTSLTIQCQVDSQVTMMFWYRQQPGQSLTLIATANQGSEATYESGFVIDKFPISRPNLTFSTLTVSNMSPEDSSIYLCSVGQRQETQYFGPGTRLLVL.

This clone turned up a few times. The rearrangement links TRBV7-9 to TRBJ2-5; 14 bases align to TRBD2. The germline V gene encodes CDR1 SEHNR and CDR2 FQNEAQ (reference sequence). This CDR3 has 16 residues. With V trimmed by 5 bases and J by 5 bases, 7 bases remained unmatched. The CDR3 nucleotides read TGTGCCAGCAGCCCGGGACTAGCGGGAGTCGCGGAGACCCAGTACTTC. Translation gives CASSPGLAGVAETQYF.

The chain couples TRBV6-5 to TRBJ1-5; weak D call: TRBD1 (6 bases). The CDR3 consists of 14 residues. CDR1 and CDR2 from the germline V gene are MNHEY and SVGAGI. Trimming left V 6 bases short and J 4 bases short, with 13 bases between. The CDR3: CASSVTGDNQPQHF. The CDR3 bases are TGTGCCAGCAGCGTGACAGGCGATAATCAGCCCCAGCATTTT.

The chain couples TRBV7-2 to TRBJ1-1; D is unclear. Germline V gene lookup returns CDR1 SGHTA and CDR2 FQGNSA. This CDR3 has 14 residues. The ends were cut back, 3 bases at V and 0 bases at J, with 8 bases in the middle. The CDR3 nucleotides are TGTGCCAGCAGCTTCAAATACATGAACACTGAAGCTTTCTTT. It codes for CASSFKYMNTEAFF.

This clone was observed once. This sequence joins TRBV4-2 and TRBJ1-1; D possibly corresponds to TRBD1 (6 bases). Trimming shortened V by 3 bases and J by 0 bases, and 11 bases separated the two germline ends. CDR3 length: 15 amino acids. Germline V gene sequence: CDR1 LGHNA, CDR2 YNFKEQ. The CDR3 is CASSHPGALNTEAFF. In nucleotides, the CDR3 is TGTGCCAGCAGCCACCCAGGGGCGCTGAACACTGAAGCTTTCTTT.